One and the same sample provided the 29 T cell receptor beta chains below, sequenced in a study of T cells in Graves' hyperthyroidism and ophthalmopathy. Template material for amplifying TCR beta CDR3 regions consisted of RNA transcripts. The study used the HTBI primer set for a first-round RT-PCR of the TCR CDR3. MiXCR, applied by TCRdb to the multiplex PCR reads, yields one record per CDR3 protein. The sample holds approximately 720,000 distinct CDR3 sequences, around a sixth seen once. The sample was blood. These receptors were taken from a woman between 45 and 60 years old with Graves' hyperthyroidism that later progressed to Graves' ophthalmopathy.

This clonotype has a count of ten or more. J is TRBJ2-5 and V is TRBV12-3 or TRBV12-4; 10 bases align to TRBD2. V was pared by 3 bases and J by 2 bases, with 6 bases of the junction left unmatched. The CDR3 runs to 16 residues. The CDR3: CASSFSGGPPQETQYF. The CDR3 region has the DNA TGTGCCAGCAGTTTTAGCGGGGGGCCCCCTCAAGAGACCCAGTACTTC.

The table lists this clonotype with a few counts. The V gene is TRBV6-1, the J gene TRBJ1-5; 7 bases match TRBD1. The V gene's germline CDR1 is MNHNS and CDR2 SASEGT. The length of the CDR3 is 15 residues. V was pared by 6 bases and J by 1 base, with 6 bases of the junction left unmatched. The CDR3 nucleotides are TGTGCCAGCAGGAAATCGGGACAGAGCAATCAGCCCCAGCATTTT. This translates into CASRKSGQSNQPQHF.

This clonotype was seen many times. This chain links TRBV3-1 with TRBJ1-1, with a possible D match to TRBD1 (5 bases). V was pared by 4 bases and J by 6 bases, with 18 bases between. CDR1 LGHDT and CDR2 YNNKEL come from the germline V gene (reference sequence). The CDR3 covers 15 residues. CDR3 coding DNA: TGTGCCAGCAGCCCCCCGGTAGGGACTACCTCTGAAGCTTTCTTT. It specifies CASSPPVGTTSEAFF.

This clonotype was detected ten times or more. The chain employs TRBV6-2 or TRBV6-3 and TRBJ1-1; D remains unclear. The V end lost 6 bases, the J end lost 1 base, and 9 bases lay between the germline ends. This CDR3 has 13 residues. Germline CDR1 is MNHEY and CDR2 is SVGEGT. CDR3 coding DNA: TGTGCCAGCAGCTACGGGTCGAACACTGAAGCTTTCTTT. This sequence encodes CASSYGSNTEAFF.

V gene TRBV19 combines with J gene TRBJ2-5; D is undetermined. The ends were cut back, 8 bases at V and 5 bases at J, with 15 bases in the middle. Germline V lookup: CDR1 LNHDA, CDR2 SQIVND (reference sequence). The CDR3 is 13 residues long. The CDR3 is CASGEAPLETQYF. In nucleotides, the CDR3 is TGTGCCAGTGGGGAAGCTCCCTTGGAGACCCAGTACTTC.

At least ten counts were recorded for this clonotype. The chain links TRBV18 to TRBJ1-1, with D perhaps matching TRBD1 (6 bases). V was trimmed by 6 bases and J by 5 bases, leaving 19 bases between them. Germline CDR1 is KGHSH and CDR2 is LQKENI. This CDR3 has 15 amino acids. The CDR3 DNA reads TGTGCCAGCTCGCCTGAACAGGGAAGTGGGACTGAAGCTTTCTTT. Its translation is CASSPEQGSGTEAFF.

The CDR3 DNA follows: TGTGCCAGTAGTATGATGGGACTAGCGGAAGAGACCCAGTACTTC. Translated: CASSMMGLAEETQYF. The J gene is TRBJ2-5, the V gene TRBV19; 11 bases are shared with TRBD2. The CDR3 has 15 residues. V lost 3 bases to trimming and J lost 3 bases; unmatched junction nucleotides: 3. CDR1 and CDR2 from the germline V gene are LNHDA and SQIVND (reference sequence). Using reference TRBV19 and TRBJ2-5 for the parts outside the CDR3, the full variable domain is DGGITQSPKYLFRKEGQNVTLSCEQNLNHDAMYWYRQDPGQGLRLIYYSQIVNDFQKGDIAEGYSVSREKKESFPLTVTSAQKNPTAFYLCASSMMGLAEETQYFGPGTRLLVL.

V and J are TRBV7-2 and TRBJ2-7, with 8 bases lining up with TRBD2. The CDR3 covers 16 residues. Trimming at V came to 5 bases and at J to 3 bases, leaving 12 bases not matched to a gene. Germline CDR1 SGHTA, CDR2 FQGNSA. CDR3 sequence reads: CASSPRVSRGVYEQYF. The CDR3 nucleotides are TGTGCCAGCAGCCCGCGGGTGTCGCGGGGGGTCTACGAGCAGTACTTC.

The rearrangement joins TRBV5-1 to TRBJ2-1, with D possibly matching TRBD1 (6 bases). Between the trimmed V and J ends, which lost 4 bases and 1 base, there was a span of 12 bases. Germline loops: CDR1 SGHRS, CDR2 YFSETQ. CDR3 length equals 15 residues. CDR3 residues: CASSTYRDSYNEQFF. The DNA of the CDR3 is TGCGCCAGCAGCACCTACAGGGATTCCTACAATGAGCAGTTCTTC.

The rearrangement joins TRBV19 to TRBJ2-2, with 9 bases that match TRBD1. The trim removed 4 bases at V and 5 bases at J, leaving 8 bases unmatched. Per germline, CDR1 LNHDA and CDR2 SQIVND (reference sequence). CDR3 length equals 16 residues. The chain's CDR3 is CASSTPGTGITGELFF. The CDR3 DNA reads TGTGCCAGTAGTACGCCCGGGACAGGGATTACCGGGGAGCTGTTTTTT.

The chain couples TRBV7-2 to TRBJ1-1; D is possibly TRBD1 (5 bases). The CDR3 sequence is 14 residues long. Trimming shortened V by 4 bases and J by 3 bases, and 12 bases separated the two germline ends. Per germline, CDR1 SGHTA and CDR2 FQGNSA. CDR3 residues: CASSWERDDTEAFF. The CDR3 bases are TGTGCCAGCAGCTGGGAAAGGGACGACACTGAAGCTTTCTTT.

Concerning this clonotype: A much more abundant neighbour one base away suggests this may be a read error. The rearrangement links TRBV20-1 to TRBJ2-1; 8 positions agree with TRBD1. The germline CDR1 and CDR2 sequences are DFQATT and SNEGSKA (reference sequence). CDR3 length: 15 residues. CDR3: CSAGKAGGPYNERFF. The CDR3 DNA follows: TGCAGTGCTGGGAAAGCAGGGGGCCCCTACAATGAGCGGTTCTTC.

This clonotype has more than one count but fewer than ten. This sequence joins TRBV5-1 and TRBJ1-4; D may be TRBD1 (6 bases). This CDR3 region has 14 residues. Germline CDR1 is SGHRS and CDR2 is YFSETQ. Trimming pared 4 bases from V and 8 bases from J, leaving 15 bases between. CDR3: CASSPHRDKEKLFF. As DNA, the CDR3 is TGCGCCAGCAGCCCCCACCGGGACAAGGAAAAACTGTTTTTT.

A few counts support this clonotype. The V gene is TRBV6-1, the J gene TRBJ2-5; 7 bases are shared with TRBD2. Trimming removed 7 bases from V and 5 bases from J; junction bases left unmatched: 10. Germline V CDR1 and CDR2: MNHNS, SASEGT. The CDR3 spans 14 residues. Written as DNA, the CDR3 is TGTGCCAGCAAGAAAACAGGACTAGTGGAGACCCAGTACTTC. It translates to CASKKTGLVETQYF.

The chain combines TRBV19 with TRBJ2-1; the D gene is possibly TRBD1 (5 bases). V lost 6 bases and J 5 bases, leaving 14 bases between the germline ends. Germline V gene data show CDR1 as LNHDA and CDR2 as SQIVND (reference sequence). This CDR3 region has 14 residues. As DNA, the CDR3 is TGTGCCAGTAGCAGTATAGGGGCCCACAATGAGCAGTTCTTC. Protein: CASSSIGAHNEQFF.

This clonotype was observed many times. The junction departs from germline at one end; a sequencing error may be responsible. V usage is TRBV18 and J usage is TRBJ2-5; a possible D gene is TRBD2 (6 bases). There are 13 residues in the CDR3. CDR1 is KGHSH and CDR2 is LQKENI in the germline V gene. CDR3 in amino acids: CASSLREEETQHF. The DNA for the CDR3 is TGTGCCAGCTCCCTCAGGGAGGAAGAGACCCAGCACTTC. The variable domain in full, completed from reference TRBV18 and TRBJ2-5, reads NAGVMQNPRHLVRRRGQEARLRCSPMKGHSHVYWYRQLPEEGLKFMVYLQKENIIDESGMPKERFSAEFPKEGPSILRIQQVVRGDSAAYFCASSLREEETQHFGPGTRLLVL.

In regard to this clonotype: A single base separates this from a much larger clone, so it may be a read error. The rearrangement uses TRBV5-4 and TRBJ1-1; TRBD1 aligns across 7 bases. From germline, CDR1 is SGHNT and CDR2 YYREEE (reference sequence). The CDR3 runs 14 residues. The CDR3 sequence: CASSFLDRNTEASF. Here the CDR3 DNA reads TGTGCCAGCAGCTTCCTGGACAGGAACACTGAAGCTTCCTTT.

This clonotype was observed at least ten times. This chain joins TRBV20-1 and TRBJ2-4; possibly TRBD1 for D (5 bases). The CDR3 extends over 17 amino acids. The V and J ends lost 0 bases and 0 bases respectively, with 15 bases between them. The germline gives CDR1 DFQATT, CDR2 SNEGSKA (reference sequence). Here the CDR3 reads CSARDLDTGLAKNIQYF. The DNA of the CDR3 is TGCAGTGCTAGAGATCTGGACACCGGTCTAGCCAAAAACATTCAGTACTTC.

This clonotype was detected a few times. The rearrangement joins TRBV20-1 to TRBJ2-7; 13 bases align to TRBD2. V lost 5 bases and J lost 2; bases outside the gene matches: 6. There are 15 residues in the CDR3. The V gene's germline CDR1 is DFQATT and CDR2 SNEGSKA (reference sequence). The chain's CDR3 is CSARGTSGVTYEQYF. The CDR3 nucleotides read TGCAGTGCTCGAGGGACTAGCGGGGTTACCTACGAGCAGTACTTC.

The table lists this clonotype with many counts. The CDR3: CASSLNGQNQPQHF. DNA for the CDR3: TGCGCCAGCAGCTTGAACGGACAAAATCAGCCCCAGCATTTT. This sequence joins TRBV5-1 and TRBJ1-5; weak D call: TRBD1 (5 bases). With 1 base removed from V and 4 bases from J, the gap between germline ends came to 9 bases. The CDR3 covers 14 residues. Germline lookup yields CDR1 SGHRS and CDR2 YFSETQ.

The J gene is TRBJ2-2, the V gene TRBV5-1, with TRBD1 identical over 10 bases. V lost 3 bases and J lost 8; bases outside the gene matches: 10. The CDR3 is 16 residues long. In germline, CDR1 is SGHRS, CDR2 YFSETQ. CDR3 sequence reads: CASSWRETGGPGELFF. For the CDR3, the DNA is TGCGCCAGCAGCTGGCGGGAGACAGGGGGCCCAGGGGAGCTGTTTTTT.

The gene calls are TRBV18 and TRBJ1-6; 7 bases are shared with TRBD1. CDR3 length equals 16 residues. The V and J ends lost 3 bases and 6 bases, in that order; junction bases with no gene match: 8. Per the germline V gene, CDR1 is KGHSH and CDR2 is LQKENI. The CDR3 loop is CASSPNRGMSNSPLHF. CDR3 in DNA: TGTGCCAGCTCACCCAACAGGGGCATGAGTAATTCACCCCTCCACTTT.

This clonotype was seen at least ten times. J is TRBJ1-2 and V is TRBV12-3 or TRBV12-4, with D possibly being TRBD1 (5 bases). Trimming removed 6 bases at V and 2 bases at J, with 13 bases between. CDR3 length equals 14 residues. The CDR3 sequence: CASSSGGANYGYTF. The DNA for the CDR3 is TGTGCCAGCAGCTCAGGCGGGGCCAACTATGGCTACACCTTC.

In this sample, this clonotype turned up a few times. The V gene is TRBV3-1, the J gene TRBJ2-1; D might be TRBD2 (6 bases). Trimming left V 4 bases short and J 8 bases short, with 18 bases between. The CDR3 consists of 15 residues. Germline CDR1 and CDR2: LGHDT and YNNKEL (reference sequence). CDR3 residues: CASSRPVGGGDEQFF. In DNA, the CDR3 is TGTGCCAGCAGCCGCCCGGTGGGGGGAGGAGATGAGCAGTTCTTC.

This clonotype was found a few times. The V call is TRBV29-1, the J call TRBJ2-3; TRBD2 matches at 15 bases. The CDR3 is 16 amino acids. Germline V lookup: CDR1 SQVTM, CDR2 ANQGSEA. V gave up 6 bases and J gave up 5 bases; unmatched junction bases: 9. For the CDR3, the DNA is TGCAGCGTGTGGACTAGCGGGGGGGGAAGGGGAGATACGCAGTATTTT. It specifies CSVWTSGGGRGDTQYF.

The chain has TRBV6-6 and TRBJ2-7; D gene unclear. Germline CDR1 reads MNHNY; CDR2 reads SVGAGI (reference sequence). V was shortened by 0 bases and J by 4 bases, with 13 bases between the two germline ends. The CDR3 covers 15 residues. DNA of the CDR3: TGTGCCAGCAGTTACTCATGGGGTACTAAGTACGAGCAGTACTTC. It is translated as CASSYSWGTKYEQYF.

This clonotype was counted at least ten times. In nucleotides, the CDR3 is TGTGCCAGCAGCTTGGGGGACAGTAGCATTTTGTTGGCAGATACGCAGTATTTT. Encoded protein: CASSLGDSSILLADTQYF. This rearrangement joins TRBV5-8 to TRBJ2-3; 7 positions agree with TRBD1. V shed 0 bases, J shed 4 bases, and the junction held 14 bases outside the gene matches. The germline V gene encodes CDR1 SGHTS and CDR2 YDEGEE. There are 18 residues in the CDR3.

Many counts were recorded for this clonotype. V gene TRBV18 combines with J gene TRBJ1-2; D unclear. V dropped 5 bases and J dropped 4 bases, with 14 bases sitting between them. This CDR3 contains 14 residues. Germline V CDR1 and CDR2: KGHSH, LQKENI. CDR3 sequence (DNA): TGTGCCAGCTCATCCCCTGGCGGCTCCTATGGCTACACCTTC. This sequence encodes CASSSPGGSYGYTF.

J is TRBJ1-3 and V is TRBV20-1; D gene uncertain. The V gene lost 2 bases and the J gene lost 3 bases, with 11 bases spanning the gap. The CDR3 is made up of 14 amino acids. In germline, CDR1 is DFQATT, CDR2 SNEGSKA (reference sequence). In DNA form, the CDR3 reads TGCAGTGCTAGAAAGGTTGAGCATGGAAACACCATATATTTT. Translation gives CSARKVEHGNTIYF.